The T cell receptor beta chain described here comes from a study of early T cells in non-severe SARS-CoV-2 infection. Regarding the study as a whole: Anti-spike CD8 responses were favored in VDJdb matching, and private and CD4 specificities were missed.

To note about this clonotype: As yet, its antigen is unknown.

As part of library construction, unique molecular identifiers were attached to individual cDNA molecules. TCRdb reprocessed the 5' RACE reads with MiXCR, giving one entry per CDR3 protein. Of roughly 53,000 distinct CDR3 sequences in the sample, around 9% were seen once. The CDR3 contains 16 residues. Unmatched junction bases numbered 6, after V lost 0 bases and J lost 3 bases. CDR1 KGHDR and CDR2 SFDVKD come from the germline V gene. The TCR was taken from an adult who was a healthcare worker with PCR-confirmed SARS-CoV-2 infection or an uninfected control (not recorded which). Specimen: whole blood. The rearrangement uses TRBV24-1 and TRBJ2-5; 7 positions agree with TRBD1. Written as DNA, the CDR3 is TGTGCCACCAGTGATTTGCAGGGCAGGGGGAAAGAGACCCAGTACTTC. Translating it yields CATSDLQGRGKETQYF.